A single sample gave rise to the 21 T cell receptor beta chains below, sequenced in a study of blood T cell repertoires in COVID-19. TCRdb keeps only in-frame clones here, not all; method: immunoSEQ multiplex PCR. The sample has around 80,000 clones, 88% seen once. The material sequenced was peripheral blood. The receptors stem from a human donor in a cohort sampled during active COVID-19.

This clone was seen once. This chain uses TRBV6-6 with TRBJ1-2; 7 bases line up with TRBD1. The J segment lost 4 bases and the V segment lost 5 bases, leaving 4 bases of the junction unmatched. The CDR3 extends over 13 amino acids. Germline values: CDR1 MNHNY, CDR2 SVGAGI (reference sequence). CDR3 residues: CASSRGPFYGYTF. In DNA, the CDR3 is TGTGCCAGCAGTAGGGGGCCATTCTATGGCTACACCTTC.

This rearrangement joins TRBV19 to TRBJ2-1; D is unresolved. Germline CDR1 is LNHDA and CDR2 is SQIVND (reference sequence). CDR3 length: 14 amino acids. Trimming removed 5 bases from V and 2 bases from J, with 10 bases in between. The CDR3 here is CASSPTTPYNEQFF. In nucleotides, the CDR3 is TGTGCCAGTAGTCCCACAACCCCCTACAATGAGCAGTTCTTC. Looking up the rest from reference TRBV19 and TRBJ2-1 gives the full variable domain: DGGITQSPKYLFRKEGQNVTLSCEQNLNHDAMYWYRQDPGQGLRLIYYSQIVNDFQKGDIAEGYSVSREKKESFPLTVTSAQKNPTAFYLCASSPTTPYNEQFFGPGTRLTVL.

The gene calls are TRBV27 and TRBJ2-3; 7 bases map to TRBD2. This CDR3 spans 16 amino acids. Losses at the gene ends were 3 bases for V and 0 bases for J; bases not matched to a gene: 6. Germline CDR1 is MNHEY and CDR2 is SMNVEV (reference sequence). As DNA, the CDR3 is TGTGCCAGCAGTTTTGGGGGGGACTCTAGCACAGATACGCAGTATTTT. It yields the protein CASSFGGDSSTDTQYF.

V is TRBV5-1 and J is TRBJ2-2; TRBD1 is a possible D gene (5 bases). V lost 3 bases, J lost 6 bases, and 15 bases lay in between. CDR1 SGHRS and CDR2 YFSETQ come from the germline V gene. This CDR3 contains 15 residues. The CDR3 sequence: CASSSRTFAAGELFF. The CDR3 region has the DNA TGCGCCAGCAGCTCGAGGACATTTGCCGCCGGGGAGCTGTTTTTT. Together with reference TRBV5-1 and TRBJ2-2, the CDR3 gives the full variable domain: KAGVTQTPRYLIKTRGQQVTLSCSPISGHRSVSWYQQTPGQGLQFLFEYFSETQRNKGNFPGRFSGRQFSNSRSEMNVSTLELGDSALYLCASSSRTFAAGELFFGEGSRLTVL.

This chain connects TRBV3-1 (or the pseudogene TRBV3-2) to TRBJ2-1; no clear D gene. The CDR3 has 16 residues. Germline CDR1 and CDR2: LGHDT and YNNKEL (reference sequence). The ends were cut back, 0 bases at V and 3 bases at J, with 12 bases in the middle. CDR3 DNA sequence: TGTGCCAGCAGCCAAGATAGAGGAACCCTCTACAATGAGCAGTTCTTC. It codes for CASSQDRGTLYNEQFF.

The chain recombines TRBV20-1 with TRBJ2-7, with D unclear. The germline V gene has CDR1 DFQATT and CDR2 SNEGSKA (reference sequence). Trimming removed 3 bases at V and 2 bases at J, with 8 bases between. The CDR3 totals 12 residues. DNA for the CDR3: TGCAGTGCTAGTAAGTCTACCTACGAGCAGTACTTC. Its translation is CSASKSTYEQYF.

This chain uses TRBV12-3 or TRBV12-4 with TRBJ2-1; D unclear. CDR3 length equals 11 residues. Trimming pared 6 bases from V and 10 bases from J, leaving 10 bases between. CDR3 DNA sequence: TGTGCCAGCAGCTTATCCTTGGAGCAGTTCTTC. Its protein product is CASSLSLEQFF.

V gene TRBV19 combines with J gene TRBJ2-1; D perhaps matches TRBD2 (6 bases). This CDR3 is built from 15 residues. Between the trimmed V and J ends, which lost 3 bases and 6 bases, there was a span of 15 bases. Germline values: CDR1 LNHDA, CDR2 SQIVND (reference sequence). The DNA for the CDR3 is TGTGCCAGTAGTATTATGGCGGGGAGCGGCAATGAGCAGTTCTTC. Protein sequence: CASSIMAGSGNEQFF.

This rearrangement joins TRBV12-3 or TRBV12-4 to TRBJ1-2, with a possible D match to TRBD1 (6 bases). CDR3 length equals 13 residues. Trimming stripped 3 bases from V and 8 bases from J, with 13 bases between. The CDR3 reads CASSLGGPVGYTF. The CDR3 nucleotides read TGTGCCAGCAGTTTGGGGGGGCCGGTCGGCTACACCTTC.

CDR3 bases: TGTGCCAGCAGTTCGGGACAGGGCTTTAACTATGGCTACACCTTC. This codes for CASSSGQGFNYGYTF. The chain joins TRBV6-6 to TRBJ1-2; 9 nucleotides agree with TRBD1. The germline V gene has CDR1 MNHNY and CDR2 SVGAGI (reference sequence). The CDR3 is made up of 15 amino acids. The ends lost 4 bases at V and 1 base at J; junction bases unmatched: 4.

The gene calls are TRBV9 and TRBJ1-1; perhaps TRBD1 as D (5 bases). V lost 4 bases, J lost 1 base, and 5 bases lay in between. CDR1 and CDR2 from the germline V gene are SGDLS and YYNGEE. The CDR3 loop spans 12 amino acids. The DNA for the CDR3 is TGTGCCAGCAGCAGGGGGAACACTGAAGCTTTCTTT. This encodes CASSRGNTEAFF.

DNA for the CDR3: TGTGCCAGTACCCAACTCGGTGGACAGGGACGAACTGAAGCTTTCTTT. This encodes CASTQLGGQGRTEAFF. J is TRBJ1-1 and V is TRBV19; 8 bases are shared with TRBD1. Germline lookup yields CDR1 LNHDA and CDR2 SQIVND (reference sequence). Trimming removed 7 bases from V and 5 bases from J; junction bases left unmatched: 15. The CDR3 spans 16 residues.

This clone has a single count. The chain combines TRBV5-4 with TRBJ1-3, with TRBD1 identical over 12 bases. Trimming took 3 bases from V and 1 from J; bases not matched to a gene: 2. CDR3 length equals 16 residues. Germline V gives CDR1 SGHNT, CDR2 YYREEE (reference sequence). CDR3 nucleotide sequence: TGTGCCAGCAGCTCGGGACAGGGGGCTTCTGGAAACACCATATATTTT. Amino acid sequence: CASSSGQGASGNTIYF.

The CDR3 sequence is CASSFGYQGVAFF. In DNA form, the CDR3 reads TGTGCCAGCAGCTTTGGGTACCAGGGGGTGGCTTTCTTT. V and J are TRBV13 and TRBJ1-1; 7 nucleotides match TRBD1. The germline gives CDR1 PRHDT, CDR2 FYEKMQ (reference sequence). The CDR3 spans 13 residues. Trimming at V came to 3 bases and at J to 11 bases, leaving 9 bases not matched to a gene.

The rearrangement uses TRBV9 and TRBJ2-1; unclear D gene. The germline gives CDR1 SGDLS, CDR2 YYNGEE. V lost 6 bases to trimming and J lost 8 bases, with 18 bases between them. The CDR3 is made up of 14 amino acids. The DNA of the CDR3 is TGTGCCAGCAAAAAGAGTTTTCCTAGTGATGAGCAGTTCTTC. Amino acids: CASKKSFPSDEQFF.

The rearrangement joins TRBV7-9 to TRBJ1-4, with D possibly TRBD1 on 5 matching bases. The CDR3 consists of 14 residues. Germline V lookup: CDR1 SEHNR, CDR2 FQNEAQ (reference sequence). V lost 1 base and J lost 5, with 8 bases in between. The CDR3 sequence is CASSLGTRNEKLFF. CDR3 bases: TGTGCCAGCAGCTTAGGGACAAGAAATGAAAAACTGTTTTTT.

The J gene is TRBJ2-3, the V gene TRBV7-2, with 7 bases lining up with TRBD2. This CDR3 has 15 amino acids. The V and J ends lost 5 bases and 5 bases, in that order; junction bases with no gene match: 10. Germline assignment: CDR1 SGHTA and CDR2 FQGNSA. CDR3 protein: CASSTQTRGIDTQYF. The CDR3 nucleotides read TGTGCCAGCAGCACCCAAACGCGGGGGATAGATACGCAGTATTTT.

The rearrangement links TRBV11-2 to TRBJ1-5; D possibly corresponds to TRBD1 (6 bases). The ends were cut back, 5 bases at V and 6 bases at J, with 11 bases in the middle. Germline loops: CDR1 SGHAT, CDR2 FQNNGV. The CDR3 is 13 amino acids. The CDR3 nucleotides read TGTGCCAGCAGCCGTGGGGGCGCTCAGCCCCAGCATTTT. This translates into CASSRGGAQPQHF.

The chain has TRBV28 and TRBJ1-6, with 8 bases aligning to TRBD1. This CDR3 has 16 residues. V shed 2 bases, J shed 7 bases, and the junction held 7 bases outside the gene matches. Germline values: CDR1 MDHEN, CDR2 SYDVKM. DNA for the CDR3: TGTGCCAGCAGTTTAACGTCAGGGGGCATAAATTCACCCCTCCACTTT. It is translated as CASSLTSGGINSPLHF. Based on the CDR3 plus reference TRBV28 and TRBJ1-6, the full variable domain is DVKVTQSSRYLVKRTGEKVFLECVQDMDHENMFWYRQDPGLGLRLIYFSYDVKMKEKGDIPEGYSVSREKKERFSLILESASTNQTSMYLCASSLTSGGINSPLHFGNGTRLTVT.

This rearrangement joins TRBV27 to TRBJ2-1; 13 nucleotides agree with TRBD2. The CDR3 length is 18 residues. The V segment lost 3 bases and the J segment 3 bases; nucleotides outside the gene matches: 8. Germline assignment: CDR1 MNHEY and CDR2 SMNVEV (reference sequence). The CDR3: CASSLGLAGIAVYNEQFF. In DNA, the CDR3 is TGTGCCAGCAGTTTGGGACTAGCGGGAATAGCGGTCTACAATGAGCAGTTCTTC.

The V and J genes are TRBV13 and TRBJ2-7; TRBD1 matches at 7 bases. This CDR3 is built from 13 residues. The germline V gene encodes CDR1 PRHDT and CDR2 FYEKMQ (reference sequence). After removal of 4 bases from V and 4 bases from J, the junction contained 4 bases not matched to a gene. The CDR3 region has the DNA TGTGCCAGCAGCTATGACAGGGCGTACGAGCAGTACTTC. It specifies CASSYDRAYEQYF.